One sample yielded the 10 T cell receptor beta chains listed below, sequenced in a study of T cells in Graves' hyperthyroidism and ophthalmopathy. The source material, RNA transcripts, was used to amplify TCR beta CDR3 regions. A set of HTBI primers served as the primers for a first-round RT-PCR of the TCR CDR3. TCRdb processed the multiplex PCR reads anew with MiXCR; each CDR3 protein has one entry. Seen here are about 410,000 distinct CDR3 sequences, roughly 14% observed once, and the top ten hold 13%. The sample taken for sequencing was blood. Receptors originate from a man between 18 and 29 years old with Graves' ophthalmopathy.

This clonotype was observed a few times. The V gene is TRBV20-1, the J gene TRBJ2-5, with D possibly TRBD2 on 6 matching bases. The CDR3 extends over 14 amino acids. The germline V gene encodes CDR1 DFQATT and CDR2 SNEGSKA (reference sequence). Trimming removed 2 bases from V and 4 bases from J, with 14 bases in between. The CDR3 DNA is TGCAGTGCTAGACCCCGAACTAGCAGAGAGACCCAGTACTTC. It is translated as CSARPRTSRETQYF.

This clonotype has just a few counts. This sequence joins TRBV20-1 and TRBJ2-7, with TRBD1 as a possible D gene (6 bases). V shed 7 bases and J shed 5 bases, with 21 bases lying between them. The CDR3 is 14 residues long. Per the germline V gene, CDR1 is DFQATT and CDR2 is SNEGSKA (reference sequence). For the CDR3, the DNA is TGCAGTGTCAAACCCGGGACAAAGCCACACGAGCAGTACTTC. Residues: CSVKPGTKPHEQYF.

The DNA of the CDR3 is TGTGCCAGCTCGCAAGGACTAGCGGGGGTCCCCTACGAGCAGTACTTC. This encodes CASSQGLAGVPYEQYF. The rearrangement uses TRBV18 and TRBJ2-7; TRBD2 matches 13 bases. V lost 6 bases and J lost 2; bases outside the gene matches: 7. Germline assignment: CDR1 KGHSH and CDR2 LQKENI. This CDR3 has 16 amino acids.

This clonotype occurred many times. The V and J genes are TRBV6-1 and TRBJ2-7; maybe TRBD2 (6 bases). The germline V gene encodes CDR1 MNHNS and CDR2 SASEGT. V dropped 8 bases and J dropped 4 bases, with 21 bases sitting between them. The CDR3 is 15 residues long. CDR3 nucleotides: TGTGCCAGCGGGTCCTGGGCAGATCGGGGGTACGAGCAGTACTTC. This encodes CASGSWADRGYEQYF.

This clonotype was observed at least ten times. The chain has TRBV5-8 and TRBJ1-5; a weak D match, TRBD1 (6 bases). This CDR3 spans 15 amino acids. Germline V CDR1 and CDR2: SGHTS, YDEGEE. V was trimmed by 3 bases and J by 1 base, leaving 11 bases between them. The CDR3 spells CASSSGTGSNQPQHF. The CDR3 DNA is TGTGCCAGCAGCTCCGGCACAGGGAGCAATCAGCCCCAGCATTTT.

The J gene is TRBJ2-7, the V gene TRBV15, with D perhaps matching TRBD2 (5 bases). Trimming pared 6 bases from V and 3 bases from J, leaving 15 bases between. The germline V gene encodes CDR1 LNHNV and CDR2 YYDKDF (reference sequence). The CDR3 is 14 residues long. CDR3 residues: CATSPGSGFYEQYF. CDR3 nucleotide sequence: TGTGCCACCAGTCCCGGGTCGGGGTTCTACGAGCAGTACTTC.

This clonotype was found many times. The chain's CDR3 is CSARDRRGEQYF. As DNA, the CDR3 is TGCAGTGCTAGAGATCGAAGGGGCGAGCAGTACTTC. This rearrangement joins TRBV20-1 to TRBJ2-7; perhaps TRBD1 as D (5 bases). The V end lost 0 bases, the J end lost 6 bases, and 9 bases lay between the germline ends. This CDR3 contains 12 residues. Germline-derived CDR1 and CDR2 are DFQATT and SNEGSKA (reference sequence).

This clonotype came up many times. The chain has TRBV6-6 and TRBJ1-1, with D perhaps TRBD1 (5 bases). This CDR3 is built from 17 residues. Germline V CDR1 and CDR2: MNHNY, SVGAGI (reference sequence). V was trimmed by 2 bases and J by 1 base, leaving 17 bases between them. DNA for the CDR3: TGTGCCAGCAGTTACGAGGATACAGGCTCCGCGAACACTGAAGCTTTCTTT. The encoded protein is CASSYEDTGSANTEAFF.

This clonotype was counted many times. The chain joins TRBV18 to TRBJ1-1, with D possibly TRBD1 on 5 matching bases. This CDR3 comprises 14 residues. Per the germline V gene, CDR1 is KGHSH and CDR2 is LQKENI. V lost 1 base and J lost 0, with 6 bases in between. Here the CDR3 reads CASSPRQMNTEAFF. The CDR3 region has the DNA TGTGCCAGCTCACCACGACAGATGAACACTGAAGCTTTCTTT.

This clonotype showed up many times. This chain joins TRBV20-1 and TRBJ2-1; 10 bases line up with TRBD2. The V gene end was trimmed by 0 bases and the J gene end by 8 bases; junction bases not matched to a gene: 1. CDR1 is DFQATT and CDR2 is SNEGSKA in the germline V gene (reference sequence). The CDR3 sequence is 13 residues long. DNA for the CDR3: TGCAGTGCTAGAGAGGGACTAGCGCATGAGCAGTTCTTC. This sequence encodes CSAREGLAHEQFF.